Below are 19 T cell receptor beta chains sequenced from a single sample in a study of T cell responses to AZD1222 COVID-19 vaccine. The protocol was immunoSEQ multiplex PCR, while the TCRdb copy is restricted to in-frame clones and leaves out a portion. The top ten hold 6.5% to 7.5% of the sample, which has more than 95,000 clones, around 89% seen once. This specimen consisted of peripheral blood, obtained 28 days after the second AZD1222 dose. The receptors come from an adult who received the AZD1222 COVID-19 vaccine.

The chain links TRBV28 to TRBJ2-7; 12 bases are shared with TRBD1. Germline CDR1 is MDHEN and CDR2 is SYDVKM. J was trimmed by 6 bases and V by 7 bases; bases with no gene match: 10. The CDR3 extends over 15 amino acids. DNA of the CDR3: TGTGCCAGCAAGACCTCCGGGACAGGGGGCCCCGAGCAGTACTTC. Its translation: CASKTSGTGGPEQYF.

This clone was recorded only once. The J gene is TRBJ2-2, the V gene TRBV21-1; whether TRBD2, the table's D call, matches the DNA was not checked. TRBV21-1 is a documented pseudogene. This CDR3 is built from 11 residues. CDR3 nucleotides: TGTGCCAGCACTCCTCCCGGGGAGCTGTTTTTT. This gives the protein CASTPPGELFF.

CDR3 loop: CASSLGTGGDGGYTF. The CDR3 DNA is TGCGCCAGCAGCTTAGGGACAGGGGGCGACGGTGGCTACACCTTC. The V call is TRBV5-1, the J call TRBJ1-2, with 12 bases that match TRBD1. The germline V gene has CDR1 SGHRS and CDR2 YFSETQ. Unmatched junction bases numbered 6, after V lost 2 bases and J lost 7 bases. The CDR3 has 15 residues.

The rearrangement joins TRBV6-1 to TRBJ1-5, with a weak D call TRBD1 (5 bases). Trimming cost V 2 bases and J 5 bases, with 13 bases left between them. Germline CDR1 MNHNS, CDR2 SASEGT. The length of the CDR3 is 15 residues. CDR3 region: CASSERDRHYQPQHF. The CDR3, as DNA: TGTGCCAGCAGTGAACGAGACAGACATTATCAGCCCCAGCATTTT.

The V and J genes are TRBV5-1 and TRBJ2-2; 7 bases match TRBD2. This CDR3 comprises 14 residues. In germline, CDR1 is SGHRS, CDR2 YFSETQ. After removal of 4 bases from V and 4 bases from J, the junction contained 4 bases not matched to a gene. CDR3 region: CASSPGTITGELFF. The DNA of the CDR3 is TGCGCCAGCAGCCCCGGGACTATCACCGGGGAGCTGTTTTTT.

The chain recombines TRBV3-1 (or the pseudogene TRBV3-2) with TRBJ2-3; D remains unclear. V lost 1 base to trimming and J lost 9 bases, with 14 bases between them. The CDR3 length is 14 residues. Germline loops: CDR1 LGHDT, CDR2 YNNKEL (reference sequence). CDR3 sequence (DNA): TGTGCCAGCAGCCAAGGCGGCAGCCCCGCCACGCAGTATTTT. Protein: CASSQGGSPATQYF.

This clone was counted once. The chain recombines TRBV21-1 with TRBJ1-2. TRBV21-1 constitutes a pseudogene. The CDR3 consists of 15 residues. The CDR3 region has the DNA TGTGCCAGCAGCAAACTAAGGCAGAGATTCTATGGCTACACCTTC. It codes for CASSKLRQRFYGYTF.

The V call is TRBV7-8, the J call TRBJ2-7, with a possible D match to TRBD2 (5 bases). CDR1 and CDR2 (germline): SGHVS, FQNEAQ. This CDR3 has 15 amino acids. Trimming left V 1 base short and J 2 bases short, with 12 bases between. The CDR3 nucleotides are TGTGCCAGCAGCTTAGGGCTAGGGCGGGCCTACGAGCAGTACTTC. Translating gives CASSLGLGRAYEQYF.

This sequence joins TRBV6-6 and TRBJ2-7, with unresolved D. Deletions cut 2 bases from V and 7 bases from J, with 3 bases between. This CDR3 spans 10 amino acids. CDR1 is MNHNY, CDR2 SVGAGI, per germline (reference sequence). CDR3 residues: CASSYGEQYF. CDR3 coding DNA: TGTGCCAGCAGTTACGGGGAGCAGTACTTC.

The chain recombines TRBV5-1 with TRBJ2-5, with no clear D. With 2 bases removed from V and 1 base from J, the gap between germline ends came to 0 bases. Germline loops: CDR1 SGHRS, CDR2 YFSETQ. This CDR3 contains 11 residues. The CDR3 DNA follows: TGCGCCAGCAGCTTCCAAGAGACCCAGTACTTC. The encoded protein is CASSFQETQYF.

The V call is TRBV5-4, the J call TRBJ1-2; TRBD1 aligns across 7 bases. This CDR3 region has 13 residues. Germline CDR1 and CDR2: SGHNT and YYREEE (reference sequence). The V and J ends lost 2 bases and 6 bases, in that order; junction bases with no gene match: 4. CDR3 region: CASSFDRADGYTF. CDR3 nucleotides: TGTGCCAGCAGCTTCGACAGGGCAGATGGCTACACCTTC. Variable domain in full (rest from reference TRBV5-4 and TRBJ1-2): ETGVTQSPTHLIKTRGQQVTLRCSSQSGHNTVSWYQQALGQGPQFIFQYYREEENGRGNFPPRFSGLQFPNYSSELNVNALELDDSALYLCASSFDRADGYTFGSGTRLTVV.

The chain has TRBV24-1 and TRBJ2-1; TRBD1 aligns across 9 bases. The CDR3 is made up of 16 amino acids. Losses at the gene ends were 3 bases for V and 2 bases for J; bases not matched to a gene: 4. CDR1 and CDR2 (germline): KGHDR, SFDVKD. CDR3 sequence (DNA): TGTGCCACCAGTGATGTTACAGGGGGCGCCTACAATGAGCAGTTCTTC. This gives the protein CATSDVTGGAYNEQFF.

V usage is TRBV2 and J usage is TRBJ2-7; 7 nucleotides line up with TRBD1. Germline-derived CDR1 and CDR2 are SNHLY and FYNNEI. This CDR3 spans 14 amino acids. V dropped 10 bases and J dropped 3; count of bases not matched to a gene: 12. The CDR3 DNA is TGTGCCACCCAAGAAGGGGGCGATAACTACGAGCAGTACTTC. Residues: CATQEGGDNYEQYF.

Only a few counts were recorded for this clone. The CDR3, as DNA: TGCGCCAGCAGCCAAGATCTAGGTCGTGGCACCGGGGAGCTGTTTTTT. This sequence encodes CASSQDLGRGTGELFF. The rearrangement uses TRBV4-1 and TRBJ2-2; unclear D gene. Germline CDR1 reads MGHRA; CDR2 reads YSYEKL. Trimming shortened V by 0 bases and J by 4 bases, and 12 bases separated the two germline ends. The length of the CDR3 is 16 residues.

The chain joins TRBV10-3 to TRBJ2-7; D is unresolved. The CDR3 runs to 14 residues. The V gene lost 8 bases and the J gene lost 2 bases, with 16 bases spanning the gap. Germline V gene data show CDR1 as ENHRY and CDR2 as SYGVKD. CDR3 loop: CAIGGRITPYEQYF. The DNA of the CDR3 is TGTGCCATCGGTGGCAGAATCACCCCCTACGAGCAGTACTTC.

The chain has TRBV18 and TRBJ1-3, with 9 bases matching TRBD1. V gave up 0 bases and J gave up 3 bases; unmatched junction bases: 3. Germline V CDR1 and CDR2: KGHSH, LQKENI. The CDR3 sequence is 16 residues long. CDR3 bases: TGTGCCAGCTCACCACCCGGGACAGGGCTTGGAAACACCATATATTTT. The encoded protein is CASSPPGTGLGNTIYF.

This clone has a single count. The rearrangement joins TRBV2 to TRBJ1-2; D is uncertain. Germline assignment: CDR1 SNHLY and CDR2 FYNNEI. V was pared by 7 bases and J by 5 bases, with 8 bases between. The CDR3 is 11 amino acids. The CDR3 sequence is CASKDRYGYTF. The CDR3 DNA follows: TGTGCCAGCAAGGACCGTTATGGCTACACCTTC.

The J gene is TRBJ2-1, the V gene TRBV5-4; TRBD1 matches 7 bases. J lost 2 bases, V lost 0 bases, and 2 bases had no gene match. The V gene's germline CDR1 is SGHNT and CDR2 YYREEE (reference sequence). The CDR3 length is 15 residues. DNA for the CDR3: TGTGCCAGCAGCTTGGGACAGGGAACCTACAATGAGCAGTTCTTC. Protein sequence: CASSLGQGTYNEQFF.

In this sample, this clone turned up once. V is TRBV5-6 and J is TRBJ2-7, with 7 bases aligning to TRBD1. The J segment lost 3 bases and the V segment lost 6 bases, leaving 9 bases of the junction unmatched. Germline CDR1 reads SGHDT; CDR2 reads YYEEEE. This CDR3 is 14 amino acids long. CDR3 loop: CASNTPDRSYEQYF. The CDR3 DNA sequence: TGTGCCAGCAACACACCGGACAGGAGCTACGAGCAGTACTTC.